Described below is a single T cell receptor beta chain sequence and its context. Methods used by the authors: Cell counts per sample came from amplifying reference gene primers. Sequencing was performed with immunoSEQ multiplex PCR; in TCRdb, only in-frame clones are kept and a portion is missing. From that table come the V and J calls and clone size; the DNA was used to work out D and trimming. The table includes about 200,000 clones, 70% to 90% detected once. Participant reports of clinical history set cohort assignment. V shed 0 bases and J 6 bases; nucleotides not matched to a gene: 6. The CDR3 totals 15 residues. Germline V lookup: CDR1 SGHRS, CDR2 YFSETQ. This sample stems from a study of blood T cell repertoires in COVID-19. For the study at large: COVID-19 samples from acute and convalescent phases originated in the United States, Italy and Spain.

The sequence derives from a woman between 18 and 30 years old who had recovered from COVID-19. The J gene is TRBJ2-3, the V gene TRBV5-1, with TRBD1 matching over 8 bases. The specimen was PBMCs or T cells enriched from blood (not recorded which). In DNA, the CDR3 is TGCGCCAGCAGCTTGGCAGGGGGCAAGGGGGATACGCAGTATTTT. Protein: CASSLAGGKGDTQYF.